The present T cell receptor beta chain was sequenced within a study of PD-1 blockade in mismatch repair-deficient tumors. At the level of the study: Patients had around 11 mismatch repair-deficient cancer types and were previously treated and progressing.

Repertoires were generated with immunoSEQ multiplex PCR, while TCRdb's copy carries only in-frame clones and drops some. The table records more than 85,000 clones, 70% to 85% of them present only once. PCR or immunohistochemistry showed mismatch repair deficiency in every enrolled patient. V was shortened by 5 bases and J by 0 bases, with 11 bases between the two germline ends. The CDR3 runs 15 residues. Germline CDR1 is WNHNN and CDR2 is SYGVQD (reference sequence). The sequencing here drew on peripheral blood, taken approximately 35 weeks after starting pembrolizumab. V is TRBV10-1 and J is TRBJ1-3, with TRBD1 as a possible D gene (6 bases). The sequence was collected from an adult with mismatch repair-deficient cancer. The chain's CDR3 is CASSPTGFSGNTIYF. As DNA, the CDR3 is TGCGCCAGCAGTCCGACAGGATTCTCTGGAAACACCATATATTTT.